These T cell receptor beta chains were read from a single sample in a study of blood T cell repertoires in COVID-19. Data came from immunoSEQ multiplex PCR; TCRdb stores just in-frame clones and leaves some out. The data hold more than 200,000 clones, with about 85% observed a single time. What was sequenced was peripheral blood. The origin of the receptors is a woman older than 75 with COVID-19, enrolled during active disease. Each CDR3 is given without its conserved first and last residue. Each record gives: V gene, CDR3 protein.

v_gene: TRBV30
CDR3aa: AWSNLDGLYEQY

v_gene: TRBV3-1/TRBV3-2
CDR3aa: ASSQDRSYGYT

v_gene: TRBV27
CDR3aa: ASSLTGGRLDSPLH

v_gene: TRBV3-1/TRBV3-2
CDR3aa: ASRPTTTNEKLF

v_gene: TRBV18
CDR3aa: ASSLAGAYEQY

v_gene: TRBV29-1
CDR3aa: SVFHELTSGNTIY

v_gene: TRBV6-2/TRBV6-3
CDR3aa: ASSWGLTGRGNEQF

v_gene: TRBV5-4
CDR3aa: ASSFIENTGELF

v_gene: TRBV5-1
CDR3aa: ASSPRGGSTEAF

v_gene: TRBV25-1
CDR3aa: ASSDPRLINTIY

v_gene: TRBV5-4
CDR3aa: ASSFGKDSPLH

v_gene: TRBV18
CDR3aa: ASSRTSGSETQY

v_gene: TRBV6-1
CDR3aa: ASSEQGTSNQPQH

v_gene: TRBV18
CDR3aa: ASSSQGASNQPQH

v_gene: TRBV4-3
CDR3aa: ASSLGTDLHSGNTIY

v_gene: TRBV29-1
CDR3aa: SGRQYQETQY

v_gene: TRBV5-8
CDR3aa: ASSLLGDLNEKLF

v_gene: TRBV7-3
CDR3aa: ASAGTGGNTEAF

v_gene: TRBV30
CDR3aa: AWSVTGARNTIY

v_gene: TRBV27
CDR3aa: ASSRQGAPNTEAF

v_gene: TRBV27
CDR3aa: ASSLSPTGPLSTDTQY

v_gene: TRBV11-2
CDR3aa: ASSPTGSTYGYT

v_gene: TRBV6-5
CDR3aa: ASSSHALGQVDGYT

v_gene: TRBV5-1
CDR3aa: ASSSGGPNEKLF

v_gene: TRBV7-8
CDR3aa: ASRKGQGFNQPQH

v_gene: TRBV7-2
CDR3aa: ASSFASTGELF

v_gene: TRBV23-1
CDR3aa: ASSHPDRTGVTQY

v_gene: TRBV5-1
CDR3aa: ASSLVVRGGTDTQY

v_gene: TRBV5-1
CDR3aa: ASSSGQGNTEAF

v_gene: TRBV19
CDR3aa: ASSKGGLGETQY

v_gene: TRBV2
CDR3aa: ASSERVSSPLH

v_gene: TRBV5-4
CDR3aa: ASSPGQLGHTIY

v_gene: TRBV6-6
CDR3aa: ASSSRQGATNEKLF

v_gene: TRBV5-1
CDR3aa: ASSLQDSNTGELF

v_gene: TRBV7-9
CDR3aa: ASSYGTLTSDTQY

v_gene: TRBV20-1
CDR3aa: SASDRVLH

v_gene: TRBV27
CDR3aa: ASSPLGYT

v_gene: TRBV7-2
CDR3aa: ASSLEGTTGMRTQY

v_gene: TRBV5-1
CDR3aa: ASSFTGLYGVGYT

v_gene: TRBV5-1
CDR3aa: ASSLGNLAGGYNEQF

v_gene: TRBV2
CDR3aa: ASKPTGQYNEQF

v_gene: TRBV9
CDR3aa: ASSARDRPYEQY

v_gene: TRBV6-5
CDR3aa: ASSYLQGRGYT

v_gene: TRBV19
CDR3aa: ASSGQARPEGKLF